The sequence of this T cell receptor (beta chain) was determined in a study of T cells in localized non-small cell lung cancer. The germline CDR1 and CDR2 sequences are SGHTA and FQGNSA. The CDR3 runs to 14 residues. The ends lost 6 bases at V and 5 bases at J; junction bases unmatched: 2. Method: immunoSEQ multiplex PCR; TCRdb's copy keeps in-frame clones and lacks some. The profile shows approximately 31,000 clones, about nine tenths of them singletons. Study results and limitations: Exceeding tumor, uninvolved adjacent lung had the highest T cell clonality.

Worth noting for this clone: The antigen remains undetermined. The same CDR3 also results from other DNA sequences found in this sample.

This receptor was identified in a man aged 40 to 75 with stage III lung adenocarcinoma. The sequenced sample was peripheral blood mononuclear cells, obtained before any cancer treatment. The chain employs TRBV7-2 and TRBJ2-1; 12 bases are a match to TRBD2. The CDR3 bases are TGTGCCAGCAGTCTAGCGGGGGGGCACAATGAGCAGTTCTTC. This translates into CASSLAGGHNEQFF. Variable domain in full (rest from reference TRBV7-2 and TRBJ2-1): GAGVSQSPSNKVTEKGKDVELRCDPISGHTALYWYRQSLGQGLEFLIYFQGNSAPDKSGLPSDRFSAERTGGSVSTLTIQRTQQEDSAVYLCASSLAGGHNEQFFGPGTRLTVL.